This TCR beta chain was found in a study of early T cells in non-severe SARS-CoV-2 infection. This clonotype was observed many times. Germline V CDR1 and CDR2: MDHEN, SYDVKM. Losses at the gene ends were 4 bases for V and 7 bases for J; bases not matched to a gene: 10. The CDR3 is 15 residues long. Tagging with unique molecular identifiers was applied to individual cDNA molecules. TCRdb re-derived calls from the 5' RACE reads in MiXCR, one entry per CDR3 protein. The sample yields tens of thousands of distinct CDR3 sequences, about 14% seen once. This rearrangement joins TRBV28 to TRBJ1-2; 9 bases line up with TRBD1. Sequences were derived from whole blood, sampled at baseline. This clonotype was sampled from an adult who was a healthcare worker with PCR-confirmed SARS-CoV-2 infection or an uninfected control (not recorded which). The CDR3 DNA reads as TGTGCCAGCAGTTATTACTCACAGGGGGCTGGTGGCTACACCTTC. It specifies CASSYYSQGAGGYTF.